This T cell receptor beta chain was captured in a study of blood T cell repertoires in COVID-19. From germline, CDR1 is SGHAT and CDR2 FQNNGV. The CDR3 extends over 14 amino acids. V dropped 3 bases and J dropped 0 bases, with 8 bases sitting between them. Here immunoSEQ multiplex PCR was the method, and the copy in TCRdb shows in-frame clones only, minus some. The table records about 130,000 clones, less than 90% of them present only once. The rearrangement links TRBV11-2 to TRBJ1-1; a possible D gene is TRBD1 (6 bases). The sample was PBMCs or T cells enriched from blood (not recorded which). This TCR derives from a man in his thirties or forties who had recovered from COVID-19. CDR3 DNA sequence: TGTGCCAGCAGCTTCCAGGGGTTGAACACTGAAGCTTTCTTT. It specifies CASSFQGLNTEAFF.